These 14 T cell receptor beta chains originate from one sample sequenced in a study of PD-L1 blockade in urothelial cancer. Time point reported: peripheral blood 6 weeks after treatment start. Profiling relied on immunoSEQ multiplex PCR, and the TCRdb table lists in-frame clones only, not all of them. The sample has roughly 100,000 clones, approximately 87% seen once; the top ten hold 8.4%. The sequencing here drew on PBMCs, taken around atezolizumab (anti-PD-L1) treatment. These receptors were collected from a man aged 65-85 years with urothelial cancer.

Turning to this clone: Other nucleotide sequences from this sample produce the same CDR3. J is TRBJ1-1 and V is TRBV18; weak D call: TRBD1 (5 bases). Germline CDR1 KGHSH, CDR2 LQKENI. V lost 1 base and J 3 bases, leaving 9 bases between the germline ends. The length of the CDR3 is 14 residues. The CDR3 DNA is TGTGCCAGCTCACCACAGGGCAGGGACACTGAAGCTTTCTTT. It yields the protein CASSPQGRDTEAFF.

This rearrangement joins TRBV6-5 to TRBJ1-4; D might be TRBD1 (5 bases). V lost 6 bases, J lost 0 bases, and 8 bases lay in between. The CDR3 length is 14 residues. Looked up from germline, CDR1 is MNHEY and CDR2 is SVGAGI. The CDR3 loop reads CASSPGSTNEKLFF. The CDR3 bases are TGTGCCAGCAGCCCAGGGTCAACTAATGAAAAACTGTTTTTT.

The CDR3 reads CASSSPTSGAYEQYF. The CDR3, as DNA: TGTGCCAGCAGCTCCCCGACTAGCGGGGCCTACGAGCAGTACTTC. V usage is TRBV7-2 and J usage is TRBJ2-7; TRBD2 agrees at 11 bases. V shed 4 bases, J shed 2 bases, and the junction held 4 bases outside the gene matches. The CDR3 consists of 15 residues. Germline lookup yields CDR1 SGHTA and CDR2 FQGNSA.

J is TRBJ2-2 and V is TRBV5-1, with 8 nucleotides matching TRBD1. Germline values: CDR1 SGHRS, CDR2 YFSETQ. V trimming: 4 bases; J trimming: 6 bases; junction bases outside the gene matches: 5. This CDR3 is 14 amino acids long. CDR3 bases: TGCGCCAGCAGCCCTAGGACAGGGTCCGGGGAGCTGTTTTTT. Its translation is CASSPRTGSGELFF.

The chain recombines TRBV15 with TRBJ1-2; no clear D. V lost 3 bases and J lost 1, with 9 bases in between. This CDR3 contains 14 residues. Germline V CDR1 and CDR2: LNHNV, YYDKDF (reference sequence). As DNA, the CDR3 is TGTGCCACCAGCAGGAAGACAATTAACTATGGCTACACCTTC. Translating it yields CATSRKTINYGYTF.

CDR3 nucleotides: TGCAGCGGGGGTACGGGGGACTATGGCTACACCTTC. It is translated as CSGGTGDYGYTF. The chain recombines TRBV29-1 with TRBJ1-2; a possible D gene is TRBD1 (5 bases). The germline V and J ends were trimmed by 7 bases and 3 bases, with 12 bases remaining between them. The germline gives CDR1 SQVTM, CDR2 ANQGSEA. The CDR3 totals 12 residues.

The V gene is TRBV4-1, the J gene TRBJ2-7, with 8 nucleotides matching TRBD1. Losses at the gene ends were 0 bases for V and 1 base for J; bases not matched to a gene: 8. Germline V gives CDR1 MGHRA, CDR2 YSYEKL. The CDR3 is 17 residues long. The CDR3: CASSQEGSQGASYEQYF. Written as DNA, the CDR3 is TGCGCCAGCAGCCAAGAAGGGAGTCAGGGGGCTTCCTACGAGCAGTACTTC.

The V call is TRBV5-4, the J call TRBJ2-1; 7 nucleotides agree with TRBD1. The germline V gene has CDR1 SGHNT and CDR2 YYREEE (reference sequence). The CDR3 is 15 amino acids. Trimming took 8 bases from V and 9 from J; bases not matched to a gene: 17. The CDR3: CASPSSGTEISEQFF. The CDR3 DNA is TGTGCCAGTCCCTCCTCCGGGACAGAGATATCTGAGCAGTTCTTC. The full variable domain, rest sourced from reference TRBV5-4 and TRBJ2-1, is ETGVTQSPTHLIKTRGQQVTLRCSSQSGHNTVSWYQQALGQGPQFIFQYYREEENGRGNFPPRFSGLQFPNYSSELNVNALELDDSALYLCASPSSGTEISEQFFGPGTRLTVL.

The chain joins TRBV7-9 to TRBJ2-5, with D tentatively TRBD2 (5 bases). V was cut by 0 bases and J by 3 bases, with 11 bases left in between. The CDR3 consists of 15 residues. The germline CDR1 and CDR2 sequences are SEHNR and FQNEAQ (reference sequence). The CDR3 here is CASSLARGLKETQYF. For the CDR3, the DNA is TGTGCCAGCAGCTTAGCGAGAGGACTTAAAGAGACCCAGTACTTC.

This clone was detected a few times. This rearrangement joins TRBV9 to TRBJ2-1; the D is unclear. Trimming removed 3 bases at V and 7 bases at J, with 20 bases between. Germline CDR1 reads SGDLS; CDR2 reads YYNGEE. CDR3 length: 16 amino acids. CDR3 nucleotide sequence: TGTGCCAGCAGCGGGGCTTTATCGAGTTTAATGAATGAGCAGTTCTTC. Residues: CASSGALSSLMNEQFF.

The chain couples TRBV11-3 to TRBJ2-7, with a possible D match to TRBD1 (6 bases). V was shortened by 5 bases and J by 6 bases, with 11 bases between the two germline ends. CDR1 and CDR2 (germline): SGHNT, YENEEA. This CDR3 is 12 amino acids long. The CDR3 DNA sequence: TGTGCCAGCAGCCCAGGGGAAGGCGAGCAGTACTTC. It specifies CASSPGEGEQYF. The whole variable domain, remainder taken from reference TRBV11-3 and TRBJ2-7, is EAGVVQSPRYKIIEKKQPVAFWCNPISGHNTLYWYLQNLGQGPELLIRYENEEAVDDSQLPKDRFSAERLKGVDSTLKIQPAELGDSAVYLCASSPGEGEQYFGPGTRLTVT.

The chain joins TRBV6-1 to TRBJ1-2; 9 bases agree with TRBD1. The J segment lost 6 bases and the V segment lost 8 bases, leaving 13 bases of the junction unmatched. Germline lookup yields CDR1 MNHNS and CDR2 SASEGT. This CDR3 is 15 amino acids long. The CDR3 DNA reads as TGTGCCAGCGCAGACAGGGGGACAGCAAAGGATGGCTACACCTTC. Translation gives CASADRGTAKDGYTF.

This clone was counted between two and nine times. V and J are TRBV5-1 and TRBJ2-3, with 7 bases fitting TRBD1. Trimming took 6 bases from V and 1 from J; bases not matched to a gene: 11. Germline V gene lookup returns CDR1 SGHRS and CDR2 YFSETQ. This CDR3 region has 16 residues. The chain's CDR3 is CASTTLGDSGTDTQYF. The CDR3 DNA sequence: TGCGCCAGCACTACCCTAGGGGACAGCGGCACAGATACGCAGTATTTT.

The chain combines TRBV15 with TRBJ1-1, with a possible D match to TRBD1 (6 bases). The ends were cut back, 1 base at V and 1 base at J, with 10 bases in the middle. Germline-derived CDR1 and CDR2 are LNHNV and YYDKDF (reference sequence). This CDR3 spans 15 amino acids. This CDR3 is CATSRGTGWNTEAFF. DNA of the CDR3: TGTGCCACCAGCAGAGGTACAGGGTGGAACACTGAAGCTTTCTTT.